This TCR beta chain was recovered during a study of Graves' ophthalmopathy and Graves' hyperthyroidism. This clonotype was counted at least ten times. Its antigen is not known. Findings of the study overall: Most clonotypes expanded in thyroid above 0.001 frequency were present in blood too.

The CDR3 covers 13 residues. The junction had 8 bases not matched to a gene; V was cut back by 6 bases and J by 9 bases. Amplifying from RNA transcripts, the study obtained TCR beta CDR3 regions. The first-round RT-PCR employed HTBI primers together with the Qiagen OneStep RT-PCR kit. A multiplex PCR was then performed as the second round. Via MiXCR, TCRdb re-called the multiplex PCR reads, giving one row per CDR3 protein. The data show approximately 500,000 distinct CDR3 sequences, with 14% seen just once and about 10% held by the top ten. This sequence was found in a woman in her twenties or thirties with Graves' ophthalmopathy. This chain links TRBV12-3 or TRBV12-4 with TRBJ1-1; TRBD1 matches at 9 bases. The sequencing input was blood. The CDR3 loop is CASSPRTGEKAFF. For the CDR3, the DNA is TGTGCCAGCAGCCCCCGGACAGGGGAGAAAGCTTTCTTT.